These 3 T cell receptor beta chains came from one sample sequenced in a study of monozygotic twins with inflammatory bowel disease. TCRdb reprocessed the 5' RACE reads, keeping one entry per CDR3 protein, no DNA. This table lists approximately 330,000 distinct CDR3 sequences. Sequenced material: blood. These receptors were obtained from a human donor with ulcerative colitis or Crohn's disease, or a healthy co-twin of an affected twin (not recorded which).

The chain recombines TRBV6-1 with TRBJ2-4; TCRdb lists TRBD1, though no DNA is available to test this call. The CDR3 is 15 amino acids. Germline V gene lookup returns CDR1 MNHNS and CDR2 SASEGT. The CDR3 spells CASRFTGDAKNIQYF.

This sequence joins TRBV6-1 and TRBJ1-1. The CDR3 is 13 residues long. From germline, CDR1 is MNHNS and CDR2 SASEGT. The CDR3 sequence is CASSVSSSTEAFF.

The V gene is TRBV5-1, the J gene TRBJ2-5; TCRdb selects TRBD1, and the lack of DNA leaves this call unchecked. The germline gives CDR1 SGHRS, CDR2 YFSETQ. This CDR3 has 16 amino acids. The CDR3: CASSGTDRAVQETQYF. The whole variable domain, remainder taken from reference TRBV5-1 and TRBJ2-5, is KAGVTQTPRYLIKTRGQQVTLSCSPISGHRSVSWYQQTPGQGLQFLFEYFSETQRNKGNFPGRFSGRQFSNSRSEMNVSTLELGDSALYLCASSGTDRAVQETQYFGPGTRLLVL.